Below are 6 T cell receptor beta chains sequenced from a single sample in a study of graft-versus-host responses after intestinal transplantation. This table comes from immunoSEQ multiplex PCR, and its TCRdb copy is limited to in-frame clones, with some not included. The top ten clones hold roughly 0.5% of a sample with 100,000 to 120,000 clones, around 93% of them seen once. No antigen has been assigned to these receptors. The sequenced sample was unstimulated CD8+ T cells sorted from spleen or lymph node cells, obtained before intestinal transplant. Receptor source: a human donor who received an intestinal transplant.

This chain connects TRBV19 to TRBJ2-7; D unresolved. The CDR3 length is 13 residues. Germline values: CDR1 LNHDA, CDR2 SQIVND (reference sequence). The V end was cut by 2 bases, the J end by 3 bases, with 8 bases between. CDR3 coding DNA: TGTGCCAGTAGTATAAAGGATTTCTACGAGCAGTACTTC. It codes for CASSIKDFYEQYF.

J is TRBJ2-7 and V is TRBV27; TRBD1 matches 10 bases. Losses at the gene ends were 3 bases for V and 4 bases for J; bases not matched to a gene: 6. The CDR3 is 15 amino acids. CDR1 is MNHEY, CDR2 SMNVEV, per germline (reference sequence). DNA for the CDR3: TGTGCCAGCAGTTTCCCCGGGACAGGGGTTTACGAGCAGTACTTC. As protein: CASSFPGTGVYEQYF.

The gene calls are TRBV10-3 and TRBJ2-7; no firm D call. This CDR3 comprises 14 residues. V was trimmed by 8 bases and J by 2 bases, leaving 16 bases between them. Germline V gene data show CDR1 as ENHRY and CDR2 as SYGVKD. CDR3 sequence (DNA): TGTGCCATCCGATCACCAGGCCGCGCCTACGAGCAGTACTTC. This gives the protein CAIRSPGRAYEQYF.

This chain uses TRBV13 with TRBJ2-5; a possible D gene is TRBD1 (5 bases). V was cut by 3 bases and J by 3 bases, with 8 bases left in between. CDR1 and CDR2 (germline): PRHDT, FYEKMQ (reference sequence). CDR3 size: 13 residues. The CDR3 spells CASSFEQEETQYF. CDR3 nucleotides: TGTGCCAGCAGCTTTGAACAGGAAGAGACCCAGTACTTC.

This chain joins TRBV5-6 and TRBJ2-3; a possible D gene is TRBD2 (6 bases). This CDR3 region has 14 residues. CDR1 and CDR2 from the germline V gene are SGHDT and YYEEEE. V was shortened by 1 base and J by 4 bases, with 10 bases between the two germline ends. The CDR3 sequence is CASSLRENADTQYF. CDR3 in DNA: TGTGCCAGCAGCTTGCGGGAGAACGCAGATACGCAGTATTTT.

The V call is TRBV27, the J call TRBJ1-3; D is ambiguous. CDR1 MNHEY and CDR2 SMNVEV come from the germline V gene (reference sequence). V gave up 1 base and J gave up 0 bases, with 7 bases separating them. The CDR3 totals 15 residues. CDR3 in amino acids: CASSLWPVSGNTIYF. The CDR3 DNA sequence: TGTGCCAGCAGTTTATGGCCGGTCTCTGGAAACACCATATATTTT.